This T cell receptor beta chain was sequenced for a study of blood T cell repertoires in COVID-19. Some clones are missing from TCRdb's copy, which holds only in-frame ones; the method was immunoSEQ multiplex PCR. The table shows about 160,000 clones, with roughly 87% occurring only once. This CDR3 contains 14 residues. The V and J ends lost 3 bases and 1 base respectively, with 9 bases between them. Germline values: CDR1 LNHDA, CDR2 SQIVND (reference sequence). Cohorts were based on clinical histories the participants reported. The sequencing sample was made of PBMCs or T cells enriched from blood (not recorded which). The chain combines TRBV19 with TRBJ1-1; no clear D. The source is a woman aged 40 to 50 who had been exposed to COVID-19. Here the CDR3 reads CASSIGRPNTEAFF. The DNA of the CDR3 is TGTGCCAGTAGTATCGGCAGGCCGAACACTGAAGCTTTCTTT.